What follows describes a single TCR beta chain. Its antigen is as yet unknown. Sequencing was performed with immunoSEQ multiplex PCR; in TCRdb, only in-frame clones are kept and a portion is missing. The table has about 18,000 clones, 65% to 75% seen once. Treatment reported: randomized to nivolumab then ipilimumab (arm A) or the reverse (arm B). The sample is drawn from a study of sequential checkpoint blockade in melanoma. Study observations and caveats: In arm A, pretreatment tumor clonality was associated with response.

CDR1 is LGHNT and CDR2 is FRNRAP in the germline V gene. The CDR3 runs 15 residues. Sequencing was performed on tumor tissue (inferred from file names), taken from a patient given nivolumab and ipilimumab in sequence. V is TRBV12-5 and J is TRBJ2-1, with unresolved D. The sequence derives from a human donor with melanoma. CDR3 nucleotide sequence: TGTGCCAGCACTCCCCGGTACTTGGCCTACAATGAGCAGTTCTTC. This translates into CASTPRYLAYNEQFF.